This T cell receptor beta chain was identified during a study of T cells in Graves' hyperthyroidism and ophthalmopathy. TCR beta CDR3 region amplification was performed from RNA transcripts. The HTBI primer set drove a first-round RT-PCR of the TCR CDR3. TCRdb reprocessed the multiplex PCR reads via MiXCR and lists one record per CDR3 protein. Of about 610,000 distinct CDR3 sequences in the sample, under 60% were seen once. Researchers defined stable Graves' hyperthyroidism as no ophthalmopathy progression within 18 months. Input material: peripheral blood or thyroid tissue (not recorded which). The origin of this receptor is a woman between 18 and 29 years old with Graves' hyperthyroidism.

The CDR3 nucleotides read TGTGCCAGCAGTGAAGCGGTGACAGGGACCCTCAATGAGCAGTTCTTC. Translating gives CASSEAVTGTLNEQFF. The chain employs TRBV2 and TRBJ2-1; 7 bases match TRBD1. The V segment lost 0 bases and the J segment 6 bases; nucleotides outside the gene matches: 8. Germline V gene sequence: CDR1 SNHLY, CDR2 FYNNEI. The length of the CDR3 is 16 residues.